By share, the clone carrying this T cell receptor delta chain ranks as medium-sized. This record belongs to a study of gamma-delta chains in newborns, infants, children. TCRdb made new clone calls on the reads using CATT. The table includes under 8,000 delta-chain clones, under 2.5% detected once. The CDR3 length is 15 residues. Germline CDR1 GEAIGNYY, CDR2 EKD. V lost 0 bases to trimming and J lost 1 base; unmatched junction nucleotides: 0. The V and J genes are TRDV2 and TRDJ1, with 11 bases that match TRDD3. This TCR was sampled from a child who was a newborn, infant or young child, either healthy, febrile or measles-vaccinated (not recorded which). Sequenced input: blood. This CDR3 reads CACDTWGIRTDKLIF. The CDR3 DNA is TGTGCCTGTGACACCTGGGGGATACGCACCGATAAACTCATCTTT.